These 10 T cell receptor beta chains were sequenced from one sample in a study of blood T cells in healthy people across ages. Then a second PCR, running about 6 to 12 cycles, was carried out with a sample-barcoded 5' primer and a J-beta primer mix. TCRdb itself ran the 5' RACE reads through MiXCR, one entry per CDR3 protein. The sample shows roughly 700,000 distinct CDR3 sequences, about a third of them seen only once. The sequencing sample was made of blood. The receptor source for this set is a woman aged 80 or older in good health.

The gene calls are TRBV9 and TRBJ1-2, with D possibly being TRBD1 (5 bases). Germline V gives CDR1 SGDLS, CDR2 YYNGEE. This CDR3 has 14 residues. Trimming left V 3 bases short and J 8 bases short, with 17 bases between. The CDR3 is CASSAGTPVFGYTF. CDR3 DNA sequence: TGTGCCAGCAGCGCCGGGACGCCGGTTTTCGGCTACACCTTC.

V usage is TRBV7-6 and J usage is TRBJ2-2; 11 bases line up with TRBD2. With 4 bases clipped from V and 1 base from J, the junction kept 11 bases outside the gene matches. The V gene's germline CDR1 is SGHVS and CDR2 FNYEAQ. CDR3 size: 19 residues. The CDR3 DNA reads as TGTGCCAGCAGCTCGAGACCAATAGCGGGGGGGCGGAACACCGGGGAGCTGTTTTTT. It encodes CASSSRPIAGGRNTGELFF.

There are many counts of this clonotype. The chain has TRBV27 and TRBJ2-5; 12 positions match TRBD1. Germline CDR1 and CDR2: MNHEY and SMNVEV (reference sequence). V lost 3 bases, J lost 1 base, and 3 bases stayed unmatched. CDR3 length: 16 residues. CDR3 amino acids: CASSFSGQGAQETQYF. CDR3 DNA sequence: TGTGCCAGCAGTTTTTCGGGACAGGGGGCCCAAGAGACCCAGTACTTC.

This clonotype has a count of ten or more. The chain couples TRBV6-2 or TRBV6-3 to TRBJ1-2, with no clear D. The CDR3 totals 14 residues. Germline-derived CDR1 and CDR2 are MNHEY and SVGEGT. Trimming took off 2 bases at V and 0 bases at J, with 7 bases between the two ends. The CDR3 DNA sequence: TGTGCCAGCAGTTACGGAGGTTCTAACTATGGCTACACCTTC. This gives the protein CASSYGGSNYGYTF.

The CDR3, as DNA: TGTGCCAGCAGCTTAGAGGGTACCTTAAGTTACGAGCAGTACTTC. Residues: CASSLEGTLSYEQYF. The rearrangement joins TRBV7-2 to TRBJ2-7; no clear D. Germline CDR1 and CDR2: SGHTA and FQGNSA. The V gene lost 1 base and the J gene lost 4 bases, with 14 bases spanning the gap. The CDR3 spans 15 residues.

Details on this clonotype: It may be a read error: a sequence one base away is much more abundant. This chain links TRBV7-7 with TRBJ2-5; 9 bases match TRBD2. Germline CDR1 SSHAT, CDR2 FNYEAQ (reference sequence). This CDR3 comprises 16 residues. The CDR3, as DNA: TGTGCTAGCAGCTTAGGGGGGATAGCGGGGGTGGAGACCCAGTACTTC. Translated: CASSLGGIAGVETQYF.

This chain connects TRBV10-3 to TRBJ2-3; 11 bases agree with TRBD2. Trimming at V came to 10 bases and at J to 2 bases, leaving 5 bases not matched to a gene. The CDR3 length is 14 residues. Per germline, CDR1 ENHRY and CDR2 SYGVKD. The CDR3 sequence is CATGLAGNTDTQYF. CDR3 in DNA: TGTGCCACCGGACTAGCGGGCAACACAGATACGCAGTATTTT.

This clonotype was recorded many times. The CDR3 loop reads CASSVGGGAYNEQFF. CDR3 DNA sequence: TGTGCCAGCAGCGTAGGCGGGGGAGCCTACAATGAGCAGTTCTTC. This chain uses TRBV9 with TRBJ2-1; 7 bases map to TRBD2. Per germline, CDR1 SGDLS and CDR2 YYNGEE. This CDR3 has 15 amino acids. V dropped 0 bases and J dropped 2; count of bases not matched to a gene: 2.

This clonotype was counted at least ten times. The chain employs TRBV20-1 and TRBJ2-3; D ambiguous. The CDR3 has 14 residues. The V end was cut by 0 bases, the J end by 4 bases, with 11 bases between. Germline V CDR1 and CDR2: DFQATT, SNEGSKA (reference sequence). CDR3 in DNA: TGCAGTGCTAGAGATCTTTACGTTGCAGATACGCAGTATTTT. It encodes CSARDLYVADTQYF.

The chain uses TRBV7-2 and TRBJ1-5; no definite D call. Germline V lookup: CDR1 SGHTA, CDR2 FQGNSA. This CDR3 has 15 amino acids. V lost 5 bases and J 7 bases, leaving 18 bases between the germline ends. The CDR3 loop reads CASSRGMGSGQPQHF. Here the CDR3 DNA reads TGTGCCAGCAGCCGCGGCATGGGGTCGGGACAGCCCCAGCATTTT.